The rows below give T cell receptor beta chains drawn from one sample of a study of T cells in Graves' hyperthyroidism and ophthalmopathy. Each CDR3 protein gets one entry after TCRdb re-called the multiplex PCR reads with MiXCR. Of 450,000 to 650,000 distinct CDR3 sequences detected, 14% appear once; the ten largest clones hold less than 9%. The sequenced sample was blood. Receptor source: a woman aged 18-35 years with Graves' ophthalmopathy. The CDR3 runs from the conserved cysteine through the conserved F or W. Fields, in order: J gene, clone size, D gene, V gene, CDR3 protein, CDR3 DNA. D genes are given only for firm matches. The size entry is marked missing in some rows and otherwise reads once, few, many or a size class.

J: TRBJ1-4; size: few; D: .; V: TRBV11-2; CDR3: CASKRGYNEKLFF; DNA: TGTGCCAGCAAACGGGGCTACAATGAAAAACTGTTTTTT
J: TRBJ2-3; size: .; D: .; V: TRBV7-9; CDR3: CASSNSAAGPNTDTQYF; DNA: TGTGCCAGCAGTAATAGTGCGGCGGGTCCTAACACAGATACGCAGTATTTT
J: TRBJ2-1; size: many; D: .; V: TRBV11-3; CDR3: CASSFPPGTKFSSPPDEQFF; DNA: TGTGCCAGCAGCTTCCCGCCCGGGACAAAGTTTTCTTCTCCTCCGGATGAGCAGTTCTTC
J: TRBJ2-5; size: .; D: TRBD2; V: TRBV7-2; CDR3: CASSQEGTSGRETQYF; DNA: TGTGCCAGCAGCCAAGAGGGGACTAGCGGGAGGGAGACCCAGTACTTC
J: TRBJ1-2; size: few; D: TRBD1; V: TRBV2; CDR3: CASSEGQGGGYTF; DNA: TGTGCCAGCAGTGAAGGACAGGGGGGTGGCTACACCTTC
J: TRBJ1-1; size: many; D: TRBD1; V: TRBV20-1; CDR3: CSARVQGARGTEAFF; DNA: TGCAGTGCTAGGGTACAGGGGGCAAGAGGAACTGAAGCTTTCTTT
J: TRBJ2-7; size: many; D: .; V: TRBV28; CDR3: CASSSNLLAVSSYEQYF; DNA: TGTGCCAGCAGTTCCAATCTTCTTGCCGTATCCTCCTACGAGCAGTACTTC
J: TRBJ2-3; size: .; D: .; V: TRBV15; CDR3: CATGRGTEVVGTDTQYF; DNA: TGTGCCACCGGCAGAGGGACGGAAGTTGTTGGCACAGATACGCAGTATTTT
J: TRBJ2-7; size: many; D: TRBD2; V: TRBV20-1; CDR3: CSARVTSGAYEQYF; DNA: TGCAGTGCTAGAGTGACTAGCGGAGCCTACGAGCAGTACTTC
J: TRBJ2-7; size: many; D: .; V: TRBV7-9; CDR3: CASSLRDYEQYF; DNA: TGTGCCAGCAGCTTAAGGGATTACGAGCAGTACTTC
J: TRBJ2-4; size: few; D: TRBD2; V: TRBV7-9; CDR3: CASSQVAGGEKNIQYF; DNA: TGTGCCAGCAGCCAAGTAGCGGGAGGGGAAAAAAACATTCAGTACTTC
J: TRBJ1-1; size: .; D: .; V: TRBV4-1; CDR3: CASSPGQGLMNTEAFF; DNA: TGCGCCAGCAGCCCCGGGCAGGGCCTGATGAACACTGAAGCTTTCTTT
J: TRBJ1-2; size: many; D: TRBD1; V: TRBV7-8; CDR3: CASSSLRGPYGYTF; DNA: TGTGCCAGCAGCTCTTTAAGGGGGCCCTATGGCTACACCTTC
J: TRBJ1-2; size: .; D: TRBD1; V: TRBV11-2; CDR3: CASSSPGQDDGYTF; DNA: TGTGCCAGCAGCTCACCGGGACAGGACGATGGCTACACCTTC
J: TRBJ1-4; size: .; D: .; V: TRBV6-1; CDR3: CASGQGSSTNEKLFF; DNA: TGTGCCAGCGGGCAGGGAAGTTCAACTAATGAAAAACTGTTTTTT